The source of this T cell receptor (beta chain) is a study of regulatory T cells in long-lasting Graves disease. Study-level information: Those Graves' patients who were newly diagnosed had been on antithyroid drugs under 3 months. Study outcomes and limitations: Comparison showed that persistent patients shared more public clonotypes (about 3,000) than new patients (966). Exclusively peripheral blood, rather than thyroid tissue, was studied.

Trimming left V 2 bases short and J 2 bases short, with 15 bases between. The CDR3 loop spans 16 amino acids. Germline V lookup: CDR1 SEHNR, CDR2 FQNEAQ (reference sequence). The time point was: newly diagnosed GD, antithyroid drugs for less than 3 months. PBMCs provided the RNA from which the TCR library was made. This clonotype was observed at least ten times. What it binds is not known. Researchers made TCR beta libraries by using iRepertoire HTBI primers and running Arm-PCR on CDR3 regions. TCRdb reprocessed the multiplex PCR reads via MiXCR and lists one record per CDR3 protein. Of approximately 400,000 distinct CDR3 sequences in the sample, roughly a sixth were seen once.

The source of this sequence is a female donor with Graves disease. This rearrangement joins TRBV7-9 to TRBJ2-5, with D perhaps TRBD2 (5 bases). Sample: peripheral blood mononuclear cells (PBMCs), taken at new diagnosis, from a patient treated with antithyroid drugs. The CDR3 region has the DNA TGTGCCAGCAGCTTATTACCGGGGTCGGGGCAAGAGACCCAGTACTTC. Amino acids: CASSLLPGSGQETQYF. Together with reference TRBV7-9 and TRBJ2-5, the CDR3 gives the full variable domain: DTGVSQNPRHKITKRGQNVTFRCDPISEHNRLYWYRQTLGQGPEFLTYFQNEAQLEKSRLLSDRFSAERPKGSFSTLEIQRTEQGDSAMYLCASSLLPGSGQETQYFGPGTRLLVL.